A selection of T cell receptor beta chains follows, all from one sample in a study of early T cells in non-severe SARS-CoV-2 infection. TCRdb ran MiXCR on the 5' RACE reads and lists one entry per CDR3 protein. The sample shows some 57,000 distinct CDR3 sequences, around 9% of them seen only once. Sequencing was carried out using whole blood. These receptors were collected from an adult who was a healthcare worker with PCR-confirmed SARS-CoV-2 infection or an uninfected control (not recorded which). Each CDR3 is given with its conserved first and last residue. The order of the fields is J gene, D gene, CDR3 length, V gene, clone size, CDR3 protein, CDR3 DNA. The D gene is left open where the match is weak. Size tells how often a clone was seen (once, few, many) or the class of an expanded clone, and some rows leave it out.

>TRBJ2-2|TRBD1|15|TRBV11-3|.
CASSYRQGETGELFF
TGTGCCAGCAGCTATCGACAGGGGGAGACCGGGGAGCTGTTTTTT
>TRBJ2-2|TRBD1|15|TRBV29-1|.
CSVGDRGLSTGELFF
TGCAGCGTTGGGGACAGGGGTTTAAGCACCGGGGAGCTGTTTTTT
>TRBJ2-3|.|15|TRBV9|many
CASSVDGGGADTQYF
TGTGCCAGCAGCGTAGATGGGGGGGGCGCAGATACGCAGTATTTT
>TRBJ2-1|TRBD2|15|TRBV3-1|many
CASSQAPGGLHEQFF
TGTGCCAGCAGCCAAGCCCCGGGGGGGCTCCACGAGCAGTTCTTC
>TRBJ1-3|.|14|TRBV7-9|.
CASNQQGTGNTIYF
TGTGCCAGCAATCAACAGGGAACTGGAAACACCATATATTTT
>TRBJ1-4|TRBD1|14|TRBV12-3/TRBV12-4|.
CASSPGQGNEKLFF
TGTGCCAGCAGCCCGGGACAGGGTAATGAAAAACTGTTTTTT
>TRBJ1-6|.|15|TRBV20-1|many
CSARTEVQGNSPLHF
TGCAGTGCTAGAACCGAGGTACAGGGTAATTCACCCCTCCACTTT
>TRBJ2-2|.|14|TRBV12-5|.
CASGLGQNTGELFF
TGTGCTAGTGGTTTGGGTCAGAACACCGGGGAGCTGTTTTTT
>TRBJ1-2|.|14|TRBV11-2|few
CASSLGSRDTEYTF
TGTGCCAGCAGCTTAGGAAGCCGGGACACGGAATACACCTTC
>TRBJ2-7|.|13|TRBV19|few
CASSIGGSYEQYF
TGTGCCAGTAGTATAGGGGGCTCCTACGAGCAGTACTTC
>TRBJ2-3|.|14|TRBV29-1|.
CSSVGDFNTDTQYF
TGCAGCTCCGTGGGAGACTTTAACACAGATACGCAGTATTTT
>TRBJ2-7|.|14|TRBV9|few
CASSVDWGFGEQYF
TGTGCCAGCAGCGTAGATTGGGGTTTTGGCGAGCAGTACTTC
>TRBJ1-2|.|12|TRBV11-2|.
CASSLGYYGYTF
TGTGCCAGCAGCTTAGGGTACTATGGCTACACCTTC
>TRBJ1-2|.|13|TRBV9|many
CASSSSEFYGYTF
TGTGCCAGCAGCTCCAGCGAGTTCTATGGCTACACCTTC
>TRBJ1-2|.|14|TRBV29-1|.
CSVEGFGINYGYTF
TGCAGCGTTGAAGGATTCGGAATCAACTATGGCTACACCTTC
>TRBJ2-7|.|15|TRBV2|few
CASRPRGQSSYEQYF
TGTGCCAGCCGGCCTAGGGGCCAGAGCTCCTACGAGCAGTACTTC
>TRBJ1-2|TRBD1|14|TRBV6-6|few
CASIGTATNYGYTF
TGTGCCAGCATTGGGACAGCGACTAACTATGGCTACACCTTC
>TRBJ2-5|.|13|TRBV2|many
CASRPALGETQYF
TGTGCCAGCAGGCCCGCCCTGGGGGAGACCCAGTACTTC
>TRBJ1-2|TRBD1|15|TRBV29-1|few
CSVEGGRGRPDGYTF
TGCAGCGTTGAAGGGGGCAGGGGGCGCCCGGATGGCTACACCTTC
>TRBJ2-7|.|14|TRBV6-1|.
CASRGVGGPSEQYF
TGTGCCAGCAGGGGAGTAGGAGGGCCCAGCGAGCAGTACTTC
>TRBJ1-4|.|16|TRBV7-2|few
CASSLAGGLFNEKLFF
TGTGCCAGCAGCTTAGCGGGGGGCCTTTTTAATGAAAAACTGTTTTTT
>TRBJ1-1|.|14|TRBV2|.
CASSEYRQNTEAFF
TGTGCCAGCAGTGAATATCGCCAGAACACTGAAGCTTTCTTT
>TRBJ1-3|.|16|TRBV30|.
CAWSVRRLNSGNTIYF
TGTGCCTGGAGTGTCCGCCGACTCAACTCTGGAAACACCATATATTTT
>TRBJ2-3|.|13|TRBV7-9|.
CASKAGSTDTQYF
TGTGCCAGCAAGGCGGGGAGCACAGATACGCAGTATTTT
>TRBJ2-1|.|15|TRBV12-3/TRBV12-4|few
CASIFDTGAYNEQFF
TGTGCCAGCATATTTGACACGGGGGCCTACAATGAGCAGTTCTTC
>TRBJ1-1|.|14|TRBV7-8|.
CASSPDRVNTEAFF
TGTGCCAGCAGCCCGGACAGAGTGAACACTGAAGCTTTCTTT
>TRBJ1-5|TRBD1|15|TRBV6-6|few
CASSYGRGGSQPQHF
TGTGCCAGCAGTTACGGCCGAGGGGGCAGTCAGCCCCAGCATTTT
>TRBJ2-7|.|14|TRBV7-9|many
CASSLERRDYEQYF
TGTGCCAGCAGCTTAGAGCGCAGGGACTACGAGCAGTACTTC
>TRBJ1-4|.|15|TRBV15|many
CATSRVTGKSEKLFF
TGTGCCACCAGCAGGGTTACAGGGAAGTCGGAAAAACTGTTTTTT
>TRBJ2-7|.|14|TRBV7-9|few
CASSLSRNPYEQYF
TGTGCCAGCAGCTTATCACGTAACCCCTACGAGCAGTACTTC
>TRBJ2-7|.|14|TRBV4-1|.
CASSPLDGPYEQYF
TGCGCCAGCAGCCCCCTGGACGGACCCTACGAGCAGTACTTC
>TRBJ2-3|.|13|TRBV7-9|many
CASSLSGLDTQYF
TGTGCCAGCAGCTTAAGTGGCCTCGATACGCAGTATTTT
>TRBJ2-1|.|14|TRBV7-2|few
CASRVSGVNNEQFF
TGTGCCAGCAGGGTCAGTGGAGTTAACAATGAGCAGTTCTTC
>TRBJ1-5|.|16|TRBV4-1|few
CASSQYSSQGDQPQHF
TGCGCCAGCAGCCAGTACTCCAGCCAGGGCGATCAGCCCCAGCATTTT
>TRBJ1-2|.|16|TRBV20-1|many
CSARADRWGSNYGYTF
TGCAGTGCTAGAGCCGACAGGTGGGGATCTAACTATGGCTACACCTTC
>TRBJ2-5|.|14|TRBV4-1|few
CASSQIRAGETQYF
TGCGCCAGCAGCCAAATTAGGGCGGGAGAGACCCAGTACTTC
>TRBJ1-2|.|13|TRBV7-9|.
CASSDGPDYGYTF
TGTGCCAGCAGCGATGGACCGGACTATGGCTACACCTTC
>TRBJ2-5|TRBD1|18|TRBV20-1|.
CSARDLQGDRSRRRTQYF
TGCAGTGCTAGAGATCTCCAGGGGGATCGGTCAAGAAGACGGACCCAGTACTTC
>TRBJ2-7|.|14|TRBV18|.
CASSLERDQYEQYF
TGTGCCAGCTCTCTTGAGAGGGATCAGTACGAGCAGTACTTC
>TRBJ2-3|.|15|TRBV12-3/TRBV12-4|many
CASSFPGQRGDTQYF
TGTGCCAGCAGTTTTCCCGGACAGCGGGGCGATACGCAGTATTTT
>TRBJ1-2|TRBD1|14|TRBV5-1|few
CASSLETGQYGYTF
TGCGCCAGCAGCTTGGAGACAGGGCAGTATGGCTACACCTTC
>TRBJ2-3|TRBD1|14|TRBV24-1|.
CATSATGGADTQYF
TGTGCCACCAGTGCTACAGGGGGCGCGGATACGCAGTATTTT
>TRBJ1-4|.|15|TRBV6-5|.
CASSYSIYSNEKLFF
TGTGCCAGCAGTTACTCGATTTATTCGAACGAAAAACTGTTTTTT
>TRBJ2-5|.|11|TRBV12-3/TRBV12-4|few
CASSTGWTQYF
TGTGCCAGCAGCACCGGTTGGACCCAGTACTTC
>TRBJ1-4|.|14|TRBV20-1|few
CSALTLDWGEKLFF
TGCAGTGCGCTGACACTCGATTGGGGTGAAAAACTGTTTTTT
>TRBJ1-2|.|13|TRBV30|.
CAWGRDRPYGYTF
TGTGCCTGGGGGAGAGACAGACCCTATGGCTACACCTTC
>TRBJ2-5|.|13|TRBV2|many
CASSGNNQETQYF
TGTGCCAGCAGTGGAAACAACCAAGAGACCCAGTACTTC
>TRBJ1-2|TRBD1|15|TRBV12-3/TRBV12-4|many
CASSLRGQVYYGYTF
TGTGCCAGCAGTCTTCGTGGACAGGTTTACTATGGCTACACCTTC
>TRBJ2-7|TRBD2|14|TRBV18|many
CASSAGVGSYEQYF
TGTGCCAGCTCAGCGGGAGTAGGATCCTACGAGCAGTACTTC